One sample yielded the 17 T cell receptor beta chains listed below, sequenced in a study of T cell responses to AZD1222 COVID-19 vaccine. Repertoires were generated with immunoSEQ multiplex PCR, while TCRdb's copy carries only in-frame clones and drops some. In the table there are 100,000 to 150,000 clones, roughly nine tenths of which are singletons. The sequences come from peripheral blood, collected on day 0 of AZD1222 vaccination. The receptors come from an adult in good health.

The chain combines TRBV3-1 (or the pseudogene TRBV3-2) with TRBJ2-5, with D perhaps matching TRBD2 (5 bases). V lost 4 bases and J lost 0, with 15 bases in between. Germline assignment: CDR1 LGHDT and CDR2 YNNKEL (reference sequence). This CDR3 has 16 residues. The chain's CDR3 is CASSRHLSGNQETQYF. In nucleotides, the CDR3 is TGTGCCAGCAGCCGTCACCTATCCGGGAACCAAGAGACCCAGTACTTC.

This chain connects TRBV5-4 to TRBJ2-3, with a weak D call TRBD1 (6 bases). CDR1 SGHNT and CDR2 YYREEE come from the germline V gene (reference sequence). V was clipped by 4 bases and J by 0 bases, with 15 bases between them. The CDR3 is 16 residues long. In DNA form, the CDR3 reads TGTGCCAGCAGCCTGGGCGGCCAGGGGAGCACAGATACGCAGTATTTT. This translates into CASSLGGQGSTDTQYF. Together with reference TRBV5-4 and TRBJ2-3, the CDR3 gives the full variable domain: ETGVTQSPTHLIKTRGQQVTLRCSSQSGHNTVSWYQQALGQGPQFIFQYYREEENGRGNFPPRFSGLQFPNYSSELNVNALELDDSALYLCASSLGGQGSTDTQYFGPGTRLTVL.

The V gene is TRBV30, the J gene TRBJ1-1; D call uncertain. V lost 5 bases and J lost 4, with 17 bases in between. CDR1 and CDR2 from the germline V gene are GTSNPN and SVGIG (reference sequence). The CDR3 totals 14 residues. CDR3 protein: CAWGFFAGGTEAFF. The CDR3 coding sequence is TGTGCCTGGGGTTTTTTCGCAGGAGGCACTGAAGCTTTCTTT.

The genes are TRBV9 and TRBJ1-2; maybe TRBD1 (5 bases). CDR3 length equals 15 residues. Germline CDR1 SGDLS, CDR2 YYNGEE. The V end lost 0 bases, the J end lost 3 bases, and 12 bases lay between the germline ends. The CDR3 loop reads CASSVGGRDDYGYTF. The DNA of the CDR3 is TGTGCCAGCAGCGTAGGAGGCAGGGATGACTATGGCTACACCTTC.

The gene calls are TRBV24-1 and TRBJ1-3, with D unclear. This CDR3 has 11 residues. The germline V gene has CDR1 KGHDR and CDR2 SFDVKD. Trimming stripped 7 bases from V and 2 bases from J, with 2 bases between. CDR3 in amino acids: CATRPGNTIYF. CDR3 nucleotide sequence: TGTGCCACCAGGCCTGGAAACACCATATATTTT.

The chain combines TRBV5-1 with TRBJ1-2; D is possibly TRBD1 (6 bases). Germline V gene sequence: CDR1 SGHRS, CDR2 YFSETQ. The CDR3 runs to 15 residues. Trimming shortened V by 2 bases and J by 7 bases, and 18 bases separated the two germline ends. CDR3 residues: CASSFIQGRETGYTF. CDR3 DNA: TGCGCCAGCAGCTTCATACAGGGCAGAGAGACTGGCTACACCTTC. The complete variable domain, with remaining parts taken from reference TRBV5-1 and TRBJ1-2, reads KAGVTQTPRYLIKTRGQQVTLSCSPISGHRSVSWYQQTPGQGLQFLFEYFSETQRNKGNFPGRFSGRQFSNSRSEMNVSTLELGDSALYLCASSFIQGRETGYTFGSGTRLTVV.

This chain uses TRBV19 with TRBJ2-1, with TRBD1 as a possible D gene (6 bases). Germline values: CDR1 LNHDA, CDR2 SQIVND (reference sequence). V was pared by 2 bases and J by 4 bases, with 15 bases between. The CDR3 extends over 16 amino acids. The CDR3 nucleotides read TGTGCCAGTAGTATAAATACTGGGGGCCCTTACAATGAGCAGTTCTTC. This encodes CASSINTGGPYNEQFF.

The chain is built from TRBV5-1 and TRBJ1-4; 7 bases align to TRBD1. The CDR3 covers 15 residues. Trimming removed 0 bases from V and 8 bases from J; junction bases left unmatched: 7. Germline CDR1 SGHRS, CDR2 YFSETQ. The CDR3: CASSLGTGSGEKLFF. For the CDR3, the DNA is TGCGCCAGCAGCTTGGGGACAGGCTCCGGAGAAAAACTGTTTTTT. Full variable domain (missing parts from reference TRBV5-1 and TRBJ1-4): KAGVTQTPRYLIKTRGQQVTLSCSPISGHRSVSWYQQTPGQGLQFLFEYFSETQRNKGNFPGRFSGRQFSNSRSEMNVSTLELGDSALYLCASSLGTGSGEKLFFGSGTQLSVL.

CDR3 sequence reads: CASTPAGTNEKLFF. The DNA for the CDR3 is TGTGCCAGCACCCCGGCAGGAACTAATGAAAAACTGTTTTTT. J is TRBJ1-4 and V is TRBV5-5, with unresolved D. The CDR3 totals 14 residues. V shed 6 bases and J shed 1 base, with 10 bases lying between them. Looked up from germline, CDR1 is SGHKS and CDR2 is YYEKEE (reference sequence). Full variable domain (outside the CDR3, taken from reference TRBV5-5 and TRBJ1-4): DAGVTQSPTHLIKTRGQQVTLRCSPISGHKSVSWYQQVLGQGPQFIFQYYEKEERGRGNFPDRFSARQFPNYSSELNVNALLLGDSALYLCASTPAGTNEKLFFGSGTQLSVL.

This chain uses TRBV30 with TRBJ2-7; 9 nucleotides line up with TRBD1. CDR3 length: 14 residues. Looked up from germline, CDR1 is GTSNPN and CDR2 is SVGIG (reference sequence). After removal of 0 bases from V and 5 bases from J, the junction contained 5 bases not matched to a gene. The chain's CDR3 is CAWSVGTGPHEQYF. CDR3 in DNA: TGTGCCTGGAGTGTTGGGACAGGGCCCCACGAGCAGTACTTC.

This chain connects TRBV10-3 to TRBJ1-6; D call uncertain. Trimming pared 7 bases from V and 7 bases from J, leaving 11 bases between. CDR1 and CDR2 (germline): ENHRY, SYGVKD. The CDR3 is 13 amino acids. The CDR3, as DNA: TGTGCCATCACCCCCGAGACGAATTCACCCCTCCACTTT. This sequence encodes CAITPETNSPLHF.

The chain couples TRBV5-1 to TRBJ1-2; D is perhaps TRBD1 (5 bases). Per the germline V gene, CDR1 is SGHRS and CDR2 is YFSETQ. V was pared by 1 base and J by 5 bases, with 12 bases between. The CDR3 spans 14 residues. The CDR3 protein is CASSLSGPSYGYTF. CDR3 DNA sequence: TGCGCCAGCAGCTTGTCAGGGCCATCTTATGGCTACACCTTC.

This clone was found a few times. The chain is built from TRBV25-1 and TRBJ1-4, with a weak D call TRBD1 (6 bases). This CDR3 spans 14 amino acids. Germline CDR1 is MGHDK and CDR2 is SYGVNS. V was clipped by 8 bases and J by 5 bases, with 15 bases between them. The CDR3 coding sequence is TGTGCCAGCCGAGAGGGGGTTACCAATGAAAAACTGTTTTTT. This gives the protein CASREGVTNEKLFF.

The J gene is TRBJ1-5, the V gene TRBV6-5; D is unresolved. This CDR3 contains 13 residues. Germline values: CDR1 MNHEY, CDR2 SVGAGI. V was trimmed by 8 bases and J by 7 bases, leaving 15 bases between them. This CDR3 is CASGPGRGQPQHF. CDR3 nucleotides: TGTGCCAGCGGTCCGGGGAGAGGGCAGCCCCAGCATTTT.

V and J are TRBV7-9 and TRBJ2-4; tentatively, D is TRBD1 (5 bases). Germline loops: CDR1 SEHNR, CDR2 FQNEAQ (reference sequence). There are 16 residues in the CDR3. V was shortened by 5 bases and J by 4 bases, with 18 bases between the two germline ends. This CDR3 is CASSNHQRGRKNIQYF. The CDR3 bases are TGTGCCAGCAGCAACCACCAAAGGGGCAGAAAAAACATTCAGTACTTC.

The CDR3 sequence: CASSLAEGDYEQYF. The CDR3 nucleotides read TGTGCCAGCAGCTTAGCGGAGGGGGACTACGAGCAGTACTTC. The chain is built from TRBV7-7 and TRBJ2-7; D tentatively reads TRBD1 or TRBD2 (6 bases each). The germline V gene encodes CDR1 SSHAT and CDR2 FNYEAQ (reference sequence). The CDR3 is 14 amino acids. Trimming took 0 bases from V and 3 from J, leaving 9 bases between them.

The chain uses TRBV5-4 and TRBJ1-2; maybe TRBD1 (6 bases). The V gene's germline CDR1 is SGHNT and CDR2 YYREEE (reference sequence). The CDR3 loop spans 14 amino acids. V lost 1 base to trimming and J lost 5 bases, with 12 bases between them. For the CDR3, the DNA is TGTGCCAGCAGCTTGAGCGGGGGCCCTTATGGCTACACCTTC. Protein: CASSLSGGPYGYTF.